This paragraph covers one T cell receptor beta chain sequence. The data belong to a study of shared clonotypes between healthy human individuals. Clones were read by immunoSEQ multiplex PCR, and TCRdb kept only the in-frame ones, dropping some. The data hold 2 million or so clones, with roughly 94% observed a single time. It was CD45RO-negative cells, positively selected for CCR7, that made up naive CD8 cells, with terminally differentiated effector memory CD45RA+ cells excluded. There were no recent acute infections or vaccinations among the donors, who were healthy HIV-negative adults. Germline trimming cut 4 bases from V and 3 bases from J; bases unmatched to any gene: 9. The length of the CDR3 is 15 residues. Germline V gene data show CDR1 as SGHDT and CDR2 as YYEEEE.

The chain employs TRBV5-6 and TRBJ1-2; 7 nucleotides line up with TRBD1. Material for sequencing was naive CD8+ T cells sorted from blood. This sequence was found in a man aged 18 to 30 in good health. The DNA for the CDR3 is TGTGCCAGCAGCCCTGAATTCAGGGGGGACTATGGCTACACCTTC. Amino acids: CASSPEFRGDYGYTF.